The rows below give T cell receptor beta chains drawn from one sample of a study of blood T cell repertoires in COVID-19. Method: immunoSEQ multiplex PCR; TCRdb's copy keeps in-frame clones and lacks some. The data hold some 260,000 clones, with around 86% observed a single time. The sample taken for sequencing was PBMCs or T cells enriched from blood (not recorded which). The receptor set was obtained from a man aged 40-49 years who had recovered from COVID-19. Each CDR3 is given with its conserved first and last residue. D genes are given only for firm matches. Clone size is not always given. Where it is, it says once, few, many or a class for expanded clones.

DNA: TGTGCCAGCAGTTCCCCGCCCTACAGGGGACGGGGCTATGGCTACACCTTC
CDR3: CASSSPPYRGRGYGYTF
size: .
J: TRBJ1-2
V: TRBV28
D: TRBD1

DNA: TGTGCCAGCAGTGACAGGGGGGATGAGAACACTGAAGCTTTCTTT
CDR3: CASSDRGDENTEAFF
size: .
J: TRBJ1-1
V: TRBV6-1
D: TRBD1

DNA: TGCGCCAGCAGCTTGGTGCGACTAGCGGGCGATAATGAGCAGTTCTTC
CDR3: CASSLVRLAGDNEQFF
size: .
J: TRBJ2-1
V: TRBV5-1
D: TRBD2

DNA: TGTGCCAGCAGTTTCAATAGCCCGACCGGCGAGCAGTACTTC
CDR3: CASSFNSPTGEQYF
size: .
J: TRBJ2-7
V: TRBV28
D: .

DNA: TGTGCCAGCAGCGCAGGCCGGGGAAATGGCTACACCTTC
CDR3: CASSAGRGNGYTF
size: .
J: TRBJ1-2
V: TRBV9
D: .

DNA: TGTGCCAGCATTCTAGCGGGAGGGGCCTACGAGCAGTACTTC
CDR3: CASILAGGAYEQYF
size: .
J: TRBJ2-7
V: TRBV28
D: TRBD2

DNA: TGTGCCAGCAGCCCCAGGACTGGTGGTTTGCAAGAGACCCAGTACTTC
CDR3: CASSPRTGGLQETQYF
size: .
J: TRBJ2-5
V: TRBV6-2/TRBV6-3
D: .

DNA: TGCGCCAGCAGCTTGGCCCCTCTAGCGGGAGGTACCTACAATGAGCAGTTCTTC
CDR3: CASSLAPLAGGTYNEQFF
size: .
J: TRBJ2-1
V: TRBV5-1
D: TRBD2

DNA: TGTGCCAGCAGCTCCCGGACAGGGGGTGGAACTGAAGCTTTCTTT
CDR3: CASSSRTGGGTEAFF
size: .
J: TRBJ1-1
V: TRBV7-2
D: TRBD1

DNA: TGTGCCAGCAGCCGGGGTGAGACGAACACTGAAGCTTTCTTT
CDR3: CASSRGETNTEAFF
size: .
J: TRBJ1-1
V: TRBV7-9
D: .

DNA: TGTGCCTGGAGTAGGGGCCGACTAGCCACCTACAATGAGCAGTTCTTC
CDR3: CAWSRGRLATYNEQFF
size: .
J: TRBJ2-1
V: TRBV30
D: TRBD2

DNA: TGTGCCAGCTCGCAAACAGGGAGAAGGGACTATGGCTACACCTTC
CDR3: CASSQTGRRDYGYTF
size: .
J: TRBJ1-2
V: TRBV18
D: .

DNA: TGTGCCAGCATCGGGGGGGCGGCCCAAGAGACCCAGTACTTC
CDR3: CASIGGAAQETQYF
size: once
J: TRBJ2-5
V: TRBV6-5
D: TRBD2

DNA: TGCGCCAGCAGCCAAGATCCCGGGACAGAAACGCAGTATTTT
CDR3: CASSQDPGTETQYF
size: .
J: TRBJ2-3
V: TRBV4-3
D: TRBD1

DNA: TGTGCCAGCAGGCGGGACAGACAGGCTAACTATGGCTACACCTTC
CDR3: CASRRDRQANYGYTF
size: .
J: TRBJ1-2
V: TRBV6-5
D: TRBD1

DNA: TGTGCCAGCAGCTCCCCGACTAGCGGTAACAATGAGCAGTTCTTC
CDR3: CASSSPTSGNNEQFF
size: .
J: TRBJ2-1
V: TRBV7-2
D: TRBD2

DNA: TGTGCCAGCAGCTTGTCCGTAACAGGGAAGGGCACTGAAGCTTTCTTT
CDR3: CASSLSVTGKGTEAFF
size: .
J: TRBJ1-1
V: TRBV5-4
D: .

DNA: TGCGCCAGCAGCTTGGTCCAAGCGAGCTACGAGCAGTACTTC
CDR3: CASSLVQASYEQYF
size: once
J: TRBJ2-7
V: TRBV5-1
D: .

DNA: TGTGCCAGTAAGGGGGGGACAGGGCCGAACATGGAGCAGTTCTTC
CDR3: CASKGGTGPNMEQFF
size: once
J: TRBJ2-1
V: TRBV19
D: TRBD1

DNA: TGTGCCACCCAACGGACAGGGGATGAAAAACTGTTTTTT
CDR3: CATQRTGDEKLFF
size: few
J: TRBJ1-4
V: TRBV18
D: TRBD1

DNA: TGTGCCTGGAGTGTATATAGCAATCAGCCCCAGCATTTT
CDR3: CAWSVYSNQPQHF
size: .
J: TRBJ1-5
V: TRBV30
D: .

DNA: TGCGCCAGCAGCTTGGACATTGGACTAGCGGGAGGCGCCTACGAGCAGTACTTC
CDR3: CASSLDIGLAGGAYEQYF
size: .
J: TRBJ2-7
V: TRBV5-1
D: TRBD2

DNA: TGCGCCAGCAGGCTAGCTAGCGAGGGGAACGAGCAGTACTTC
CDR3: CASRLASEGNEQYF
size: .
J: TRBJ2-7
V: TRBV5-1
D: .

DNA: TGTGCCAGCAGCGTAAGGGGAGGATTCTACGAGCAGTACTTC
CDR3: CASSVRGGFYEQYF
size: .
J: TRBJ2-7
V: TRBV9
D: .

DNA: TGTGCCAGCAGTGATGGGGGCCACTTCGACGAGCAGTACTTC
CDR3: CASSDGGHFDEQYF
size: .
J: TRBJ2-7
V: TRBV28
D: .

DNA: TGTGCCAGCAGGCGGGCCTCTCTACACGAGCAGTACTTC
CDR3: CASRRASLHEQYF
size: few
J: TRBJ2-7
V: TRBV12-3/TRBV12-4
D: .

DNA: TGCGCCACCGGGACTAGCGGGGACCAAGAGACCCAGTACTTC
CDR3: CATGTSGDQETQYF
size: .
J: TRBJ2-5
V: TRBV5-1
D: TRBD2